These 3 T cell receptor beta chains share one sample of origin, sequenced in a study of blood T cell repertoires in COVID-19. Clones were read by immunoSEQ multiplex PCR, and TCRdb kept only the in-frame ones, dropping some. The sample shows 180,000 or so clones, 70% to 85% of them seen only once. The sample was PBMCs or T cells enriched from blood (not recorded which). These receptors came from a man aged 50 to 60 who had recovered from COVID-19.

The chain couples TRBV5-5 to TRBJ2-1, with 7 positions matching TRBD2. The CDR3 is 15 amino acids. V was pared by 4 bases and J by 3 bases, with 7 bases of the junction left unmatched. CDR1 is SGHKS and CDR2 is YYEKEE in the germline V gene (reference sequence). The CDR3 here is CASSRGGTNYNEQFF. DNA of the CDR3: TGTGCCAGCAGCCGCGGGGGAACAAACTACAATGAGCAGTTCTTC.

The count of this clone is one. The CDR3 DNA sequence: TGCGCCAGCAGCACTTGGGGGGGCAGCACAGATACGCAGTATTTT. Translation gives CASSTWGGSTDTQYF. The V call is TRBV5-1, the J call TRBJ2-3; tentatively, D is TRBD2 (7 bases). The CDR3 consists of 15 residues. With 4 bases removed from V and 0 bases from J, the gap between germline ends came to 12 bases. The germline gives CDR1 SGHRS, CDR2 YFSETQ.

V is TRBV11-2 and J is TRBJ2-5; TRBD1 agrees at 8 bases. CDR3 length: 16 amino acids. The V segment lost 1 base and the J segment 5 bases; nucleotides outside the gene matches: 9. Germline lookup yields CDR1 SGHAT and CDR2 FQNNGV. Here the CDR3 reads CASSLGYRGADETQYF. In nucleotides, the CDR3 is TGTGCCAGCAGCTTAGGGTACAGGGGGGCTGACGAGACCCAGTACTTC.